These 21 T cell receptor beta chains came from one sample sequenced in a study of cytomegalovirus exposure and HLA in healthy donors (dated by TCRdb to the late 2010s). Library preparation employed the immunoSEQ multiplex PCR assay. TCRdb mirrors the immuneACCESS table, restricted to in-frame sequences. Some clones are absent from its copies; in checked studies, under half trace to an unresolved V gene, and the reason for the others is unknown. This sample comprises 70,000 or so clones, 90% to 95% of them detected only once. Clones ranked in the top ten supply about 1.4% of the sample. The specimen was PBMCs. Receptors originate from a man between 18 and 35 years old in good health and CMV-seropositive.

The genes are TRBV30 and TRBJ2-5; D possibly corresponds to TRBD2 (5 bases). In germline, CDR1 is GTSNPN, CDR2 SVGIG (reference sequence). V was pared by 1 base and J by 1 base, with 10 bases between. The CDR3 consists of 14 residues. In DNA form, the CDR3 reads TGTGCCTGGAGTGAATTCAGCGGCCAAGAGACCCAGTACTTC. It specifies CAWSEFSGQETQYF. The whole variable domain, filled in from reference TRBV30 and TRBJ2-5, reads SQTIHQWPATLVQPVGSPLSLECTVEGTSNPNLYWYRQAAGRGLQLLFYSVGIGQISSEVPQNLSASRPQDRQFILSSKKLLLSDSGFYLCAWSEFSGQETQYFGPGTRLLVL.

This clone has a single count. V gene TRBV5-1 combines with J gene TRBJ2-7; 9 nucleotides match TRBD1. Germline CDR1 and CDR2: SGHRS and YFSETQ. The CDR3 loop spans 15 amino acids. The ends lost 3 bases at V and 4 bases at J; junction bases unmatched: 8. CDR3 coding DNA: TGCGCCAGCAGCTCTACAGGGGGCGCGGAGTACGAGCAGTACTTC. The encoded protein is CASSSTGGAEYEQYF. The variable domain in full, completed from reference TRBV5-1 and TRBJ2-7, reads KAGVTQTPRYLIKTRGQQVTLSCSPISGHRSVSWYQQTPGQGLQFLFEYFSETQRNKGNFPGRFSGRQFSNSRSEMNVSTLELGDSALYLCASSSTGGAEYEQYFGPGTRLTVT.

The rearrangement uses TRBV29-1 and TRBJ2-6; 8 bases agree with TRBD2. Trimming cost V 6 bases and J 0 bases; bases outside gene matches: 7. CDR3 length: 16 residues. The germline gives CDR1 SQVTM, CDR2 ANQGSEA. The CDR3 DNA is TGCAGCGTACTCGGGGGGGCTCGCTCTGGGGCCAACGTCCTGACTTTC. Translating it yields CSVLGGARSGANVLTF.

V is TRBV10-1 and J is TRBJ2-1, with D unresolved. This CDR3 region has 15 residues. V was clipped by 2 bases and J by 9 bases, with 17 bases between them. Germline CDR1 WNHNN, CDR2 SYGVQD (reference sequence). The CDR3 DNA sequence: TGCGCCAGCAGTGAGAAGGCTAGACTTGATGGTGAGCAGTTCTTC. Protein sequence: CASSEKARLDGEQFF.

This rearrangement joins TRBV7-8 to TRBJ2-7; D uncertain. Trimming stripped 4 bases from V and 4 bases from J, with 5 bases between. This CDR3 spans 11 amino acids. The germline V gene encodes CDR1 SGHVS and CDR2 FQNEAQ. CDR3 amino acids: CASSSQYEQYF. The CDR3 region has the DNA TGTGCCAGCAGCTCACAATACGAGCAGTACTTC.

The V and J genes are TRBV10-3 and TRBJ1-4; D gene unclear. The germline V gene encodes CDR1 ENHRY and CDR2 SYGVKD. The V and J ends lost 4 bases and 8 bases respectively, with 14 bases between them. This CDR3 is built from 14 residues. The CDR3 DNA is TGTGCCATCAGTGTAGGCTCCGACACAGAAAAACTGTTTTTT. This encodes CAISVGSDTEKLFF.

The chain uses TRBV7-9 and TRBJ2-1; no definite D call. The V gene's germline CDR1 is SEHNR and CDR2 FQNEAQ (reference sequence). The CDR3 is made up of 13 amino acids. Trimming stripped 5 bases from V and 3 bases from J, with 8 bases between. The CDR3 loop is CASSPRHYNEQFF. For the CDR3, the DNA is TGTGCCAGCAGCCCCAGACACTACAATGAGCAGTTCTTC.

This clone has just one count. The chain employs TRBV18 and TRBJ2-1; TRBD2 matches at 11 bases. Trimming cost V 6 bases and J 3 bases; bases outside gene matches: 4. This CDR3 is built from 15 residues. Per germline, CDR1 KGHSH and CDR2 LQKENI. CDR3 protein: CASSIGTSGYNEQFF. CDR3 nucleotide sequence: TGTGCCAGCTCGATCGGGACTAGCGGCTACAATGAGCAGTTCTTC.

CDR3 nucleotide sequence: TGTGCCAGCAGTGAATGGACAGGGGGGAAGGGCTACACCTTC. Amino acid sequence: CASSEWTGGKGYTF. The J gene is TRBJ1-2, the V gene TRBV6-1, with 10 bases identical to TRBD1. The ends lost 2 bases at V and 8 bases at J; junction bases unmatched: 5. Germline V gene lookup returns CDR1 MNHNS and CDR2 SASEGT. The CDR3 extends over 14 amino acids.

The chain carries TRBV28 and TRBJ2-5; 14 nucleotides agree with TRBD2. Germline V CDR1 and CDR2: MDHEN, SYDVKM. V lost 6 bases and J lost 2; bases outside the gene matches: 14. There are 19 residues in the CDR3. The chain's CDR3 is CASSQPGGLAGVGQETQYF. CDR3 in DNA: TGTGCCAGCAGCCAGCCTGGGGGACTAGCGGGAGTGGGGCAAGAGACCCAGTACTTC. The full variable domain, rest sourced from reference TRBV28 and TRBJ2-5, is DVKVTQSSRYLVKRTGEKVFLECVQDMDHENMFWYRQDPGLGLRLIYFSYDVKMKEKGDIPEGYSVSREKKERFSLILESASTNQTSMYLCASSQPGGLAGVGQETQYFGPGTRLLVL.

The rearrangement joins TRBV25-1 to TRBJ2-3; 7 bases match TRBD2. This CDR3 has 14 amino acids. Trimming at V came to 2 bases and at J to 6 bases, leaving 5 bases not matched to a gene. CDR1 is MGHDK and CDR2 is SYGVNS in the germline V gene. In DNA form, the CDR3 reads TGTGCCAGCAGTGAAGGGACTAACGTCGATACGCAGTATTTT. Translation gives CASSEGTNVDTQYF.

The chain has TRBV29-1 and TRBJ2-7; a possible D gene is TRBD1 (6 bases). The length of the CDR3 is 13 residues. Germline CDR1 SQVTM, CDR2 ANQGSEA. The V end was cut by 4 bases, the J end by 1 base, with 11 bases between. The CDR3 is CSVAGTTSYEQYF. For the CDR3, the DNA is TGCAGCGTTGCGGGGACAACTTCCTACGAGCAGTACTTC.

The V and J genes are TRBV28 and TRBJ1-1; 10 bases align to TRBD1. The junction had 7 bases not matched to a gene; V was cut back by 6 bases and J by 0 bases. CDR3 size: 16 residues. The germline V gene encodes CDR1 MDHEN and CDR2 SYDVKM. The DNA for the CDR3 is TGTGCCAGCAGGTCTGCGGGGACAGGGGTGAACACTGAAGCTTTCTTT. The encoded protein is CASRSAGTGVNTEAFF.

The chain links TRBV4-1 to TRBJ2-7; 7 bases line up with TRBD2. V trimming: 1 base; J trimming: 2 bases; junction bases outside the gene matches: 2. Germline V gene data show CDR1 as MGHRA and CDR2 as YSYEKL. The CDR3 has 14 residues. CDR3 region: CASSQGDYTYEQYF. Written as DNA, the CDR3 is TGCGCCAGCAGCCAAGGGGACTACACCTACGAGCAGTACTTC.

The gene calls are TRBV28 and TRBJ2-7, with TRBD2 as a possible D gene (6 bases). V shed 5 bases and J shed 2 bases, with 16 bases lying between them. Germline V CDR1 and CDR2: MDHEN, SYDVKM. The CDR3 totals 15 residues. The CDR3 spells CASSTEGSPTYEQYF. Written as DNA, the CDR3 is TGTGCCAGCAGTACGGAGGGTTCCCCTACCTACGAGCAGTACTTC.

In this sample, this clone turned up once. The CDR3 nucleotides are TGCGCCAGCAGCCGAGGGGATGATTGGAGGGCCAAGGAGACCCAGTACTTC. Translation gives CASSRGDDWRAKETQYF. The gene calls are TRBV5-1 and TRBJ2-5, with D possibly TRBD2 on 6 matching bases. The germline CDR1 and CDR2 sequences are SGHRS and YFSETQ. Trimming cost V 4 bases and J 5 bases, with 24 bases left between them. The CDR3 spans 17 residues. The variable domain in full, with the rest retrieved from reference TRBV5-1 and TRBJ2-5, is KAGVTQTPRYLIKTRGQQVTLSCSPISGHRSVSWYQQTPGQGLQFLFEYFSETQRNKGNFPGRFSGRQFSNSRSEMNVSTLELGDSALYLCASSRGDDWRAKETQYFGPGTRLLVL.

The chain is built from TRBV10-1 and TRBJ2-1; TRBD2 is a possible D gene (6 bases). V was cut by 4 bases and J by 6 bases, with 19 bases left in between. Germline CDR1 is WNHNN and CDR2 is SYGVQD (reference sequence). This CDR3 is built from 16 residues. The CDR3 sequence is CASSGPRRADGNEQFF. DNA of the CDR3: TGCGCCAGCAGTGGACCTCGGAGGGCTGATGGCAATGAGCAGTTCTTC.

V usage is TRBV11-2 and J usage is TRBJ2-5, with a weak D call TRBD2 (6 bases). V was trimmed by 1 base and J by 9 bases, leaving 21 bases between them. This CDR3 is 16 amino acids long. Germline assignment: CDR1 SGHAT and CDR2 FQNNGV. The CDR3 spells CASSLVSGEGPGAQYF. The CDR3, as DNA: TGTGCCAGCAGCTTAGTTAGCGGAGAGGGGCCGGGGGCCCAGTACTTC.

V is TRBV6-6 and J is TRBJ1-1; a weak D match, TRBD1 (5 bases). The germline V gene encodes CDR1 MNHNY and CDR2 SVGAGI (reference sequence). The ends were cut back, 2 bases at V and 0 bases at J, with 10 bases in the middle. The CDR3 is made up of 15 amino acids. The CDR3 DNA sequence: TGTGCCAGCAGTTACCCCCAGGGAATGAACACTGAAGCTTTCTTT. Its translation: CASSYPQGMNTEAFF.

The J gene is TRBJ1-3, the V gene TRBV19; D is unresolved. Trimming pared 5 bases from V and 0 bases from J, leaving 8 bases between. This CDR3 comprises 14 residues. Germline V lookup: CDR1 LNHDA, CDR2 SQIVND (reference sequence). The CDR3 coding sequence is TGTGCCAGTAGTTCACATTTCTCTGGAAACACCATATATTTT. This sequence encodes CASSSHFSGNTIYF.

The CDR3 DNA is TGTGCCAGCAGTTCGGGACAGGGGGGCAATGAGCAGTTCTTC. Translating it yields CASSSGQGGNEQFF. The chain carries TRBV6-6 and TRBJ2-1; 11 nucleotides align to TRBD1. The CDR3 is 14 residues long. Per the germline V gene, CDR1 is MNHNY and CDR2 is SVGAGI (reference sequence). Trimming took 4 bases from V and 6 from J; bases not matched to a gene: 2.